What follows are 2 T cell receptor beta chains derived from one specimen sequenced in a study of monozygotic twins with inflammatory bowel disease. With the 5' RACE reads reprocessed, TCRdb shows one record per CDR3 protein and no DNA. This repertoire comprises over 200,000 distinct CDR3 sequences; its ten largest clones make up 1.6%. The specimen sequenced was blood. These receptors all come from a human donor with ulcerative colitis or Crohn's disease, or a healthy co-twin of an affected twin (not recorded which).

The CDR3 region is CASSYSLQRDIQYF. The V and J genes are TRBV6-5 and TRBJ2-4; TCRdb selects TRBD2, and the lack of DNA leaves this call unchecked. This CDR3 has 14 residues. The germline gives CDR1 MNHEY, CDR2 SVGAGI.

The V and J genes are TRBV5-1 and TRBJ2-5. Germline-derived CDR1 and CDR2 are SGHRS and YFSETQ. The CDR3 runs to 14 residues. The CDR3 here is CASSLEGLGETQYF.